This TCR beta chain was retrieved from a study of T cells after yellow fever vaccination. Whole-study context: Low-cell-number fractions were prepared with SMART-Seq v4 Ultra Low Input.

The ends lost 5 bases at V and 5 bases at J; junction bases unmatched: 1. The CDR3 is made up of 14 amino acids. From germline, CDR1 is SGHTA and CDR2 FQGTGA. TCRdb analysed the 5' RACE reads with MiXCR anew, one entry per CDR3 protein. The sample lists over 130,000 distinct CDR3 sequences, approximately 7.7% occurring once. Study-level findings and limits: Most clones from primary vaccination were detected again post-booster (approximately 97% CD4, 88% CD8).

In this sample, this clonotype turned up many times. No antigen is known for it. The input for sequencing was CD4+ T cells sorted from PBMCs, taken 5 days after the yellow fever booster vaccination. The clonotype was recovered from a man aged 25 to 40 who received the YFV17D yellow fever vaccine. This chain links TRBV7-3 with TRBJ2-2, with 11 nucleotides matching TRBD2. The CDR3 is CASSRTSGTGELFF. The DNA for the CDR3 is TGTGCCAGCAGCCGGACTAGCGGGACCGGGGAGCTGTTTTTT.